A selection of T cell receptor beta chains follows, all from one sample in a study of identifying expanded T cells in peripheral blood. TCRdb's table, derived via immunoSEQ multiplex PCR, lists solely in-frame clones and lacks some. This sample has approximately 100,000 clones, with approximately 88% found just once. Sequencing input: blood. The receptors come from a person between 18 and 70 years old in good health. Both conserved end residues are part of each CDR3. The order of the fields is J gene, V gene, clone size, D gene, CDR3 DNA, CDR3 protein. D genes are given only for firm matches. A row's size may be missing; if present it is once, few, many or a size class.

>TRBJ2-1|TRBV5-1|.|.
TGCGCCAGCAGCTGGGGGGCTAGCCAAGGCGATGAGCAGTTCTTC
CASSWGASQGDEQFF
>TRBJ2-3|TRBV5-1|.|TRBD1
TGCGCCAGCAGCGATCCGGGACAGGGGACGGGGAGCACAGATACGCAGTATTTT
CASSDPGQGTGSTDTQYF
>TRBJ1-2|TRBV27|once|.
TGTGCCAGCAGTTTAACCGCGGGCAGCTATGGCTACACCTTC
CASSLTAGSYGYTF
>TRBJ2-3|TRBV5-1|.|.
TGCGCCAGCAGCCGTGGCGGGAGCACAGATACGCAGTATTTT
CASSRGGSTDTQYF
>TRBJ2-5|TRBV5-1|.|.
TGCGCCAGCAGCTTTAGGAGGGGGGCTCAAGAGACCCAGTACTTC
CASSFRRGAQETQYF
>TRBJ2-4|TRBV6-5|.|.
TGTGCCAGCAGTTACTCGAAGAATCCGGATTACATTCAGTACTTC
CASSYSKNPDYIQYF
>TRBJ2-1|TRBV27|.|TRBD2
TGTGCCAGCAGAAGCGGGGGGGGCGAGCAGTTCTTC
CASRSGGGEQFF
>TRBJ2-3|TRBV18|.|TRBD2
TGTGCCAGCTCACCACGGTCTAGCGGGGGGATAGGAGATACGCAGTATTTT
CASSPRSSGGIGDTQYF
>TRBJ1-1|TRBV5-1|.|.
TGCGCCAGCAGCCCGGACAGAGGGAAGACTGAAGCTTTCTTT
CASSPDRGKTEAFF
>TRBJ1-6|TRBV6-5|.|.
TGTGCCAGCAGTGGGATTTGGAATTCACCCCTCCACTTT
CASSGIWNSPLHF
>TRBJ2-2|TRBV6-6|.|.
TGTGCCAGCAGTTTAACGAACACCGGGGAGCTGTTTTTT
CASSLTNTGELFF
>TRBJ2-7|TRBV28|.|.
TGTGCCAGCAGCTATACAGGTCCCCAGAACTTC
CASSYTGPQNF
>TRBJ2-2|TRBV6-1|.|.
TGTGCCAGCAGTGTCGGCAGCTTCTACACCGGGGAGCTGTTTTTT
CASSVGSFYTGELFF
>TRBJ2-5|TRBV30|.|.
TGTGCCTGGGAGGACAGCCAAGAGACCCAGTACTTC
CAWEDSQETQYF
>TRBJ2-1|TRBV10-1|.|.
TGCGCCAGCAGTAGCCCGGGTAATGAGCAGTTCTTC
CASSSPGNEQFF
>TRBJ1-1|TRBV9|.|.
TGTGCCAGCAGCCCCGAGGGGGGCGGTTGGTTTATGAACACTGAAGCTTTCTTT
CASSPEGGGWFMNTEAFF
>TRBJ1-2|TRBV5-4|.|TRBD1
TGTGCCAGCAGCCGACGTTCCGGGACAGGGCGATTTACTAACTATGGCTACACCTTC
CASSRRSGTGRFTNYGYTF
>TRBJ1-2|TRBV7-9|.|.
TGTGCCAGCAGCTATGAGTCCTATGGCTACACCTTC
CASSYESYGYTF
>TRBJ1-1|TRBV2|.|.
TGTGCCAGCAGTGAAGCATTCGGAGGGACTGAAGCTTTCTTT
CASSEAFGGTEAFF
>TRBJ1-1|TRBV18|.|TRBD1
TGTGCCAGCTCACTTGAACAGGGGGGCACTGAAGCTTTCTTT
CASSLEQGGTEAFF
>TRBJ2-5|TRBV2|.|.
TGTGCCAGCAGTGTGGATAGGGGAGAGACCCAGTACTTC
CASSVDRGETQYF
>TRBJ2-5|TRBV13|.|TRBD1
TGTGCCAGCAGCCTTTACAGGGGAAAAGAGACCCAGTACTTC
CASSLYRGKETQYF
>TRBJ2-3|TRBV2|.|.
TGTGCCAGCAGTGAAAGGGGGTTGACGCAGTATTTT
CASSERGLTQYF
>TRBJ2-7|TRBV5-8|.|TRBD1
TGTGCCAGCAGCTTGTCGTGGACAGGGACCTACGAGCAGTACTTC
CASSLSWTGTYEQYF
>TRBJ2-1|TRBV29-1|.|TRBD2
TGCAGCGTTGAAAGGACGACGGGTAGCGGGGGGGCTAGGGATGAGCAGTTCTTC
CSVERTTGSGGARDEQFF
>TRBJ1-2|TRBV6-5|few|.
TGTGCCAGCAGTTACTCGAGACCCCCCGGCTATGGCTACACCTTC
CASSYSRPPGYGYTF
>TRBJ2-5|TRBV6-1|.|.
TGTGCCAGCAGTGAAAGCGTTGGGGGGTGGGAGACCCAGTACTTC
CASSESVGGWETQYF
>TRBJ1-1|TRBV6-6|.|TRBD1
TGTGCCAGCGGGGGACAGGGGGCCTTACTTGAAGCTTTCTTT
CASGGQGALLEAFF
>TRBJ1-2|TRBV9|.|.
TGTGCCAGCAGCGCCGGGGGGGAAGGCTACACCTTC
CASSAGGEGYTF
>TRBJ2-7|TRBV6-5|.|.
TGTGCCAGCAGTTACTCTCCACAGCTCTCCTACGAGCAGTACTTC
CASSYSPQLSYEQYF
>TRBJ1-6|TRBV5-1|few|.
TGCGCCAGCAGCTACAGTGAACCCTATAATTCACCCCTCCACTTT
CASSYSEPYNSPLHF
>TRBJ2-1|TRBV7-9|.|.
TGTGCCAGCAGCTCGTTCGAACGCAATGAGCAGTTCTTC
CASSSFERNEQFF
>TRBJ1-2|TRBV6-5|.|.
TGTGCCAGCATACCCGACCTAGGTCGTACCTTC
CASIPDLGRTF
>TRBJ2-2|TRBV29-1|.|.
TGCAGCCTTCCCCAGGGGCTTACCGGGGAGCTGTTTTTT
CSLPQGLTGELFF
>TRBJ1-1|TRBV29-1|.|.
TGCAGCGTCCCACGGATGAACACTGAAGCTTTCTTT
CSVPRMNTEAFF
>TRBJ2-5|TRBV7-6|.|.
TGTGCCAGCAGCTCCATCTTGTCGCCGCTAGAGACCCAGTACTTC
CASSSILSPLETQYF
>TRBJ2-7|TRBV19|once|TRBD1
TGTGCCAGTAGTATCAGGGGGCGAGTATACGAGCAGTACTTC
CASSIRGRVYEQYF
>TRBJ2-7|TRBV5-1|once|.
TGCGCCAGCAGCCACAGGGAGGCCTACGAGCAGTACTTC
CASSHREAYEQYF
>TRBJ2-7|TRBV20-1|.|.
TGCAGTGTGGGCAACGACTACGAGCAGTACTTC
CSVGNDYEQYF
>TRBJ1-2|TRBV19|.|.
TGTGCCAGTAGTCTGTGGGAGTATGGCTACACCTTC
CASSLWEYGYTF
>TRBJ1-1|TRBV5-1|.|.
TGCGCCAGCAGCTTGGACGGAATGAACACTGAAGCTTTCTTT
CASSLDGMNTEAFF
>TRBJ2-3|TRBV29-1|.|TRBD2
TGCAGCGTTGGGACTAGCGGGGGGGCAGATACGCAGTATTTT
CSVGTSGGADTQYF
>TRBJ2-5|TRBV7-7|.|TRBD2
TGTGCCAGCAGCCCTCTGGGGGTTGAATCGGCGGGGGGGACCCAGTACTTC
CASSPLGVESAGGTQYF
>TRBJ1-1|TRBV19|few|TRBD1
TGTGCCAGTATCAACCAACAGGGGACTGAAGCTTTCTTT
CASINQQGTEAFF
>TRBJ1-1|TRBV19|.|.
TGTGCCAGTGGGAGATCGGTAGGGGACACTGAAGCTTTCTTT
CASGRSVGDTEAFF
>TRBJ2-5|TRBV27|once|.
TGTGCCAGCAGTTTATACCGTGCCTTGGAGACCCAGTACTTC
CASSLYRALETQYF
>TRBJ1-6|TRBV30|many|.
TGTGCCTGGAGCGTCCAAGACCTGGCACCCCTCCACTTT
CAWSVQDLAPLHF
>TRBJ2-7|TRBV2|.|.
TGTGCCAGCATAGGGGAGGTCGTGGACGAGCAGTACTTC
CASIGEVVDEQYF
>TRBJ1-1|TRBV10-3|.|.
TGTGCCATCAGTGAGGCCCACCCAACACTGAACACTGAAGCTTTCTTT
CAISEAHPTLNTEAFF
>TRBJ1-4|TRBV9|.|TRBD1
TGTGCCAGCAGCGTGGCTGGGACAGGACGCGAAAAACTGTTTTTT
CASSVAGTGREKLFF
>TRBJ2-7|TRBV21-1|.|.
TGTGCCAGCAGACACTCGACCCCCTATAGCGGTTGGGAGCAGTACTTC
CASRHSTPYSGWEQYF